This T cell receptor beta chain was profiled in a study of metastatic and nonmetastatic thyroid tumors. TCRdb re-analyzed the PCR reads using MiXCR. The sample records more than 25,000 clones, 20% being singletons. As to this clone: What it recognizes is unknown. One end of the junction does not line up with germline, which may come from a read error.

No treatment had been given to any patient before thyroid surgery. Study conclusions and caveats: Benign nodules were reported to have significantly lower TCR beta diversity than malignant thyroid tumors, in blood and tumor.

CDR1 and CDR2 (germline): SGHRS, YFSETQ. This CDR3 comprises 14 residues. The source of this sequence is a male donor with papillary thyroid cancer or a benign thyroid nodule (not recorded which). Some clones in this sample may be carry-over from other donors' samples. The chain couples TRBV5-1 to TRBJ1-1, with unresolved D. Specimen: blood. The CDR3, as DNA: TGCGACAGCAGCTTGTCTCTGACGAACAATGAAGCTTTCTTT. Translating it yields CDSSLSLTNNEAFF. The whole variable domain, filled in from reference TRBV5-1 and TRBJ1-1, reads KAGVTQTPRYLIKTRGQQVTLSCSPISGHRSVSWYQQTPGQGLQFLFEYFSETQRNKGNFPGRFSGRQFSNSRSEMNVSTLELGDSALYLCDSSLSLTNNEAFFGQGTRLTVV.